This paragraph reports one T cell receptor (beta chain). No cognate antigen has been identified for it. Base qualities are missing; no much larger clone stands one base away. The data belong to a study of blood T cell repertoires in COVID-19 (dated by TCRdb to 2020 to 2022). As for the study more broadly: Samples from collaborators originated in the United States, Italy and Spain and spanned both the acute and convalescent phases of COVID-19. The material from the prospective study consisted of cDNA or gDNA derived from T cells, B-cell-depleted T cells, or PBMCs. Subjects who had been exposed to COVID-19, were actively infected with it, or had recovered from it provided the deeply sampled blood TCRbeta repertoires that made up the dataset. A freely available public database, intended as a resource for researchers studying the immune response to SARS-CoV-2, is where the repertoires were released. Samples came from the ongoing ImmuneRACE study (first 160 participants) plus 1,254 subjects from 6 global collaborators. Sample metadata almost always included a de-identified subject ID, COVID-19 status, age in years and sex. Where HLA class I and class II types were available, the types were taken from metadata supplied by the sample provider, not from assay-based typing.

TCRbeta CDR3 regions were amplified from genomic DNA by means of the immunoSEQ Assay, a bias-controlled multiplex PCR. The study's processing was this. Nucleated cell counts per sample were estimated from amplification of reference gene primers within the assay. Sequence reads were collapsed and filtered to measure the absolute abundance of every unique TCRbeta CDR3 rearrangement. For each sample, productive Simpson clonality was calculated as the square root of Simpson's diversity index across productive rearrangements. TCRdb holds this immuneACCESS table with in-frame rearrangements only. Some clones are missing; in checked studies, unresolved V genes explain under half, and the rest has no known cause. The V and J calls and clone size were taken over from that table, and D and trimming were inferred from the DNA. The sample table lists 120,000 or so clones, around 80% of them with a count of one. The ten biggest clones cover roughly 15% of the sample.

Its CDR3 holds 14 amino acids, cysteine through phenylalanine. Only CDR3 DNA remains: 42 bases, in frame from the first base. CDR1 and CDR2, looked up from the germline V gene, are SGDLS and YYNGEE. V is shortened by 5 bases, J by 2 bases, and the region joining them spans 11 bases. One collaborating source in Seattle enrolled patients while the patients were actively infected and followed the patients over time throughout the course of disease. Collaborating institutions collected whole blood in K2EDTA tubes following their own protocols. Collaborator samples were shipped for TCRbeta analysis as frozen whole blood, isolated PBMCs, or DNA extracted from either sample type. General study outcomes and caveats: The amount of clinical and demographic metadata varied by source and participant and was provided uncurated.

The sequence was obtained from a man aged 25-40 years with COVID-19, enrolled during active disease. Specimen: peripheral blood. The chain is made from TRBV9 and TRBJ2-1; TRBD2 is a possible D gene, resting on 5 matching bases. The nucleotide sequence reads as follows: TGTGCCAGCAGTCCCCCGGGGACCTACAATGAGCAGTTCTTC. It is translated as CASSPPGTYNEQFF.